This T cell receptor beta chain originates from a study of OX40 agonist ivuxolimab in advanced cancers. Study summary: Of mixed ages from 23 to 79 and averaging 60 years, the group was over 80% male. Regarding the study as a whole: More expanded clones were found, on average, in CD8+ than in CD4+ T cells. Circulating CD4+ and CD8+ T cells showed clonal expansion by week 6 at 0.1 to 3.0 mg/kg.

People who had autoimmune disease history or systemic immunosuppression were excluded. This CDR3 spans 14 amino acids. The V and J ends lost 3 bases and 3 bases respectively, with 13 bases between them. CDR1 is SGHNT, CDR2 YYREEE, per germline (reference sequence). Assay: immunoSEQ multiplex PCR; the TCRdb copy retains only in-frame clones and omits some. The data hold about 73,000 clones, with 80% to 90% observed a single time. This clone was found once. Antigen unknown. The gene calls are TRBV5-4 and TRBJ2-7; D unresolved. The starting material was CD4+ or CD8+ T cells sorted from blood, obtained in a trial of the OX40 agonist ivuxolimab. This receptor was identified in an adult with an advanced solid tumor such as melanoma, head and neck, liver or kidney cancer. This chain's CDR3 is CASSYSVGDYEQYF. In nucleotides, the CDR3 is TGTGCCAGCAGCTATTCGGTTGGAGACTACGAGCAGTACTTC.